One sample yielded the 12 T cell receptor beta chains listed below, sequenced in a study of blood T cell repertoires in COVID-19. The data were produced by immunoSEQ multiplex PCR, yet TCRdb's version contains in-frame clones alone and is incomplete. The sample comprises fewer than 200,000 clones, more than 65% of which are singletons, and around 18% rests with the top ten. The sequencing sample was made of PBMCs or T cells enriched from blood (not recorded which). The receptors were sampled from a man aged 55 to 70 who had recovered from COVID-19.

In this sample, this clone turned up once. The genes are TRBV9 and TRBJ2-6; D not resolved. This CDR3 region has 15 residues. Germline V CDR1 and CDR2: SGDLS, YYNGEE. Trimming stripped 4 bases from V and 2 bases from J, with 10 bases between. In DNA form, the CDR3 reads TGTGCCAGCAGCCCAAACTCCCCTGGGGCCAACGTCCTGACTTTC. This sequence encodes CASSPNSPGANVLTF.

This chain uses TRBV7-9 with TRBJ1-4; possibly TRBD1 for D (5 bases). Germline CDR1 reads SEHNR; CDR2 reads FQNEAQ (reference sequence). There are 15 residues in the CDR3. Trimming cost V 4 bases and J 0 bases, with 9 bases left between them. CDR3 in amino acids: CASSSGLSTNEKLFF. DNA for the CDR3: TGTGCCAGCAGCTCAGGGCTCTCAACTAATGAAAAACTGTTTTTT.

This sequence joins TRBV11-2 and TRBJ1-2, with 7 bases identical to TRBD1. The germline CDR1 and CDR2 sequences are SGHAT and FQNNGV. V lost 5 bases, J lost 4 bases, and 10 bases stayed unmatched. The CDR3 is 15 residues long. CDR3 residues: CASSPRDSYFYGYTF. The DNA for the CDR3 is TGTGCCAGCAGCCCAAGGGACAGCTACTTCTATGGCTACACCTTC.

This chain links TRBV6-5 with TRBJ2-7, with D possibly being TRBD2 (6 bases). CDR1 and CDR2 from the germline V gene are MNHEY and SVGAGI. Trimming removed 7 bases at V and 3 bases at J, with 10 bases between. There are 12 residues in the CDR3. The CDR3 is CASTGTLYEQYF. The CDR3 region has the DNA TGTGCCAGCACTGGGACTCTCTACGAGCAGTACTTC.

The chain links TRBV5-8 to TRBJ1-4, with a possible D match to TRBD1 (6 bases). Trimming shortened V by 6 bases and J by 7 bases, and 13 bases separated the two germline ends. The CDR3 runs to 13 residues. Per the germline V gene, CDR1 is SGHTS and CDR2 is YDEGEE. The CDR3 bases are TGTGCCAGCATGGACAGACTGGGTGAAAAACTGTTTTTT. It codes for CASMDRLGEKLFF.

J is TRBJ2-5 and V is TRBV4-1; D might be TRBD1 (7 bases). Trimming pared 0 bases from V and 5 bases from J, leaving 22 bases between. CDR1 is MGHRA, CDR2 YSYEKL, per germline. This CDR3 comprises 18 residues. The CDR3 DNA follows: TGCGCCAGCAGCCAAGATAAACCCCAGGGGGGCCTTCCGGAGACCCAGTACTTC. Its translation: CASSQDKPQGGLPETQYF.

CDR3 sequence (DNA): TGTGCCAGCAGCTTAGGGCTAGCGGGAGGGTATGAGCAGTTCTTC. This codes for CASSLGLAGGYEQFF. This chain links TRBV11-3 with TRBJ2-1; 12 nucleotides agree with TRBD2. The CDR3 sequence is 15 residues long. V was clipped by 1 base and J by 8 bases; unmatched bases: 3. Germline V gives CDR1 SGHNT, CDR2 YENEEA.

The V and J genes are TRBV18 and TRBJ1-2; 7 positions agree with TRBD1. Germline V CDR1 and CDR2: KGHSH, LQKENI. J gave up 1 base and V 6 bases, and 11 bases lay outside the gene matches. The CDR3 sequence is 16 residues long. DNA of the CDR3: TGTGCCAGCTCTTCTCCTAGGGGACAGAGTAACTATGGCTACACCTTC. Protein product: CASSSPRGQSNYGYTF.

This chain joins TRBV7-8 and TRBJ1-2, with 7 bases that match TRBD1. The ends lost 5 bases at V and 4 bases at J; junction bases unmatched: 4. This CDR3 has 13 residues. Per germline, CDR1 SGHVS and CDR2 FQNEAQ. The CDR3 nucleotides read TGTGCCAGCAGCCTCGGGACAGCCTATGGCTACACCTTC. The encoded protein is CASSLGTAYGYTF.

The CDR3 DNA follows: TGCAGCGCAGTGGGGGCAGGCGAAGCTTTCTTT. Amino acid sequence: CSAVGAGEAFF. This chain joins TRBV29-1 and TRBJ1-1; the D gene is possibly TRBD1 (6 bases). Germline V lookup: CDR1 SQVTM, CDR2 ANQGSEA. Trimming pared 7 bases from V and 8 bases from J, leaving 14 bases between. This CDR3 has 11 amino acids.

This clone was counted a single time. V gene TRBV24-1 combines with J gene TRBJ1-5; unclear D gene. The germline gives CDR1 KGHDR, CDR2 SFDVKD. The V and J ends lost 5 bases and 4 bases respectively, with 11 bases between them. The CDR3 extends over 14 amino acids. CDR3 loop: CATSVPGENQPQHF. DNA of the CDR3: TGTGCCACCAGTGTGCCCGGGGAGAATCAGCCCCAGCATTTT.

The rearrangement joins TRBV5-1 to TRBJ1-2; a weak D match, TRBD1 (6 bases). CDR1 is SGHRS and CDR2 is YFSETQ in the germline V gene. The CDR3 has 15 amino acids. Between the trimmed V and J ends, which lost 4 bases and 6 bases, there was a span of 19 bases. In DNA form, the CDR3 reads TGCGCCAGCAGCGAACAGGGTCATAACGCGGATGGCTACACCTTC. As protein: CASSEQGHNADGYTF.